This TCR beta chain was sequenced during a study of response to subunit inactivated influenza vaccine. Findings and caveats of the study: Researchers suggested that each seasonal influenza vaccination recruits few new T cells.

The trim removed 5 bases at V and 5 bases at J, leaving 7 bases unmatched. This CDR3 contains 16 residues. CDR1 and CDR2 (germline): SEHNR, FQNEAQ (reference sequence). In this sample, this clonotype turned up many times. Its antigen is currently unknown. TCRdb used MiXCR to reprocess the RT-PCR reads, holding one entry per CDR3 protein. The data show over 750,000 distinct CDR3 sequences, about 20% seen once. This chain joins TRBV7-9 and TRBJ2-2; 11 bases align to TRBD1. Material: PBMCs from blood, obtained about 5 days after vaccination. The TCR sequence derives from a man aged 45-65 years who received an inactivated influenza vaccine. The CDR3 loop reads CASSPRDRGNTGELFF. DNA for the CDR3: TGTGCCAGCAGCCCCCGGGACAGGGGGAATACCGGGGAGCTGTTTTTT. Using reference TRBV7-9 and TRBJ2-2 for the parts outside the CDR3, the full variable domain is DTGVSQNPRHKITKRGQNVTFRCDPISEHNRLYWYRQTLGQGPEFLTYFQNEAQLEKSRLLSDRFSAERPKGSFSTLEIQRTEQGDSAMYLCASSPRDRGNTGELFFGEGSRLTVL.